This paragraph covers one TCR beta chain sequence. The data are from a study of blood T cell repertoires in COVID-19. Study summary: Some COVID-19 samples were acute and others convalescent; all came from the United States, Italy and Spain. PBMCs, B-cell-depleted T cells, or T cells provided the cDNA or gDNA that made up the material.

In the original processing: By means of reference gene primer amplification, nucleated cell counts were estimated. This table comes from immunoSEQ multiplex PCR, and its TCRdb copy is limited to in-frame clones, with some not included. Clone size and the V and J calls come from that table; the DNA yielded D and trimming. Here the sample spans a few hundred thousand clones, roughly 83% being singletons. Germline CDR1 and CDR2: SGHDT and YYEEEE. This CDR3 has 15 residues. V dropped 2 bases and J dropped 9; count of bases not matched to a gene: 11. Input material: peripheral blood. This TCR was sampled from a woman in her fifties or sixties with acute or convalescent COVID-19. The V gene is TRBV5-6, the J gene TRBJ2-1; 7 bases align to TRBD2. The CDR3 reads CASSFPTSSPSEQFF. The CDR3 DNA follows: TGTGCCAGCAGCTTTCCGACTAGCAGCCCCAGTGAGCAGTTCTTC.